The 25 T cell receptor beta chains in this list originate from one sample, sequenced in a study of post-analysis software for immune sequencing data. General study results and limits: Controls had lower frequencies than patients of 4 or 5 TRBV segments, which included TRBV5-6, TRBV5-1 and TRBV20-1.

TCR beta libraries were prepared from cDNA with unique molecular identifiers. TCRdb reprocessed the PCR reads via MiXCR and lists one record per CDR3 protein. Among roughly 200,000 distinct CDR3 sequences, 29% were seen once, and the ten largest hold 3% to 3.5%. No antigens are known for them. The sample taken for sequencing was blood. Every receptor here comes from a girl aged 2-17 years with multiple sclerosis.

On this clonotype itself: Mismatch with germline at one junction end may stem from a read error. The V and J genes are TRBV5-1 and TRBJ1-2, with TRBD1 identical over 9 bases. Looked up from germline, CDR1 is SGHRS and CDR2 is YFSETQ. This CDR3 has 14 residues. Written as DNA, the CDR3 is TGCGCCAGCAGCTGGACAGGGGTTGACTATGGCCACACCTTC. It specifies CASSWTGVDYGHTF.

This clonotype was counted at least ten times. The V call is TRBV12-3 or TRBV12-4, the J call TRBJ2-3, with D possibly being TRBD1 (5 bases). The CDR3 is 15 residues long. The germline V and J ends were trimmed by 3 bases and 3 bases, with 13 bases remaining between them. This CDR3 reads CASSFRQGRTDTQYF. As DNA, the CDR3 is TGTGCCAGCAGTTTTCGTCAGGGAAGAACAGATACGCAGTATTTT.

Comment on this clonotype: Just one base apart from a much larger clone, this may be a read error. The V call is TRBV5-5, the J call TRBJ1-4; D call uncertain. The CDR3 extends over 17 amino acids. CDR1 and CDR2 (germline): SGHKS, YYEKEE (reference sequence). CDR3 DNA sequence: TGTGCCAGCAGCCGTATTTCGGGCATTGCAACTAATGAAAAACGGTTTTTT. It codes for CASSRISGIATNEKRFF.

This clonotype was seen ten or more times. This chain links TRBV6-2 or TRBV6-3 with TRBJ2-7; the match to TRBD2 covers 8 bases. In germline, CDR1 is MNHEY, CDR2 SVGEGT. CDR3 length equals 14 residues. Trimming removed 7 bases from V and 0 bases from J; junction bases left unmatched: 5. The CDR3 region has the DNA TGTGCCAGCAATCGACTAGCGATCTCCTACGAGCAGTACTTC. This gives the protein CASNRLAISYEQYF.

The chain links TRBV5-1 to TRBJ2-3; D is undetermined. Trimming cost V 0 bases and J 2 bases, with 10 bases left between them. Germline CDR1 and CDR2: SGHRS and YFSETQ. The CDR3 loop spans 15 amino acids. CDR3 sequence (DNA): TGCGCCAGCAGCTTGGGGCCTACCAACACAGATACGCAGTATTTT. This encodes CASSLGPTNTDTQYF. The whole variable domain, filled in from reference TRBV5-1 and TRBJ2-3, reads KAGVTQTPRYLIKTRGQQVTLSCSPISGHRSVSWYQQTPGQGLQFLFEYFSETQRNKGNFPGRFSGRQFSNSRSEMNVSTLELGDSALYLCASSLGPTNTDTQYFGPGTRLTVL.

This clonotype appeared many times. The J gene is TRBJ2-1, the V gene TRBV7-2; D not resolved. Germline-derived CDR1 and CDR2 are SGHTA and FQGNSA. V was cut by 4 bases and J by 6 bases, with 13 bases left in between. CDR3 length: 14 residues. The CDR3 bases are TGTGCCAGCAGCTCTGTATTATCCGTCAATGAGCAGTTCTTC. Its protein is CASSSVLSVNEQFF.

This clonotype showed up many times. The genes are TRBV28 and TRBJ2-5; TRBD1 matches at 9 bases. Trimming cost V 6 bases and J 3 bases; bases outside gene matches: 8. The CDR3 loop spans 15 amino acids. Germline lookup yields CDR1 MDHEN and CDR2 SYDVKM. The CDR3 spells CASRLFRDREETQYF. CDR3 coding DNA: TGTGCCAGCAGACTTTTCCGGGACAGGGAAGAGACCCAGTACTTC.

The sample holds many counts of this clonotype. CDR3 DNA: TGCGCCAGCAGCGCAAACCGTCACGAGCAGTACTTC. As protein: CASSANRHEQYF. The rearrangement uses TRBV5-1 and TRBJ2-7; D is unresolved. Trimming cost V 4 bases and J 5 bases, with 10 bases left between them. CDR3 length equals 12 residues. Germline V lookup: CDR1 SGHRS, CDR2 YFSETQ.

The table lists this clonotype with many counts. The V call is TRBV5-1, the J call TRBJ2-3, with 7 bases aligning to TRBD2. V lost 2 bases, J lost 2 bases, and 5 bases stayed unmatched. The CDR3 sequence is 15 residues long. Per the germline V gene, CDR1 is SGHRS and CDR2 is YFSETQ. CDR3 nucleotides: TGCGCCAGCAGCTTCGGGGGGTCCTCCACAGATACGCAGTATTTT. Protein: CASSFGGSSTDTQYF.

This clonotype was seen ten or more times. The CDR3 sequence: CASSLSGANVLTF. The CDR3 DNA is TGTGCCAGCAGCCTCTCTGGGGCCAACGTCCTGACTTTC. The chain links TRBV12-3 or TRBV12-4 to TRBJ2-6; D is ambiguous. CDR3 length: 13 residues. Deletions cut 6 bases from V and 0 bases from J, with 3 bases between.

In DNA form, the CDR3 reads TGTGCCAGCAGCTCACCCCTGTCAAGGGGGGAGGGAGATACGCAGTATTTT. Its protein product is CASSSPLSRGEGDTQYF. The chain combines TRBV7-9 with TRBJ2-3; the D gene is possibly TRBD2 (7 bases). Trimming took 4 bases from V and 5 from J, leaving 22 bases between them. The CDR3 consists of 17 residues. Germline CDR1 SEHNR, CDR2 FQNEAQ (reference sequence).

The CDR3 nucleotides read TGTGCCAGCAGTTACGCCGCGGTCTGGGGCACAGATACGCAGTATTTT. Translation: CASSYAAVWGTDTQYF. The genes are TRBV6-6 and TRBJ2-3; no definite D call. This CDR3 region has 16 residues. V lost 2 bases and J 1 base, leaving 13 bases between the germline ends. CDR1 is MNHNY and CDR2 is SVGAGI in the germline V gene (reference sequence).

V is TRBV20-1 and J is TRBJ2-4; TRBD2 matches at 11 bases. The DNA end is more similar to TRBJ2-7, so the J call may be wrong. CDR3 length: 14 residues. Per germline, CDR1 DFQATT and CDR2 SNEGSKA (reference sequence). CDR3 sequence: CSASPTSGAYEQYF. For the CDR3, the DNA is TGCAGTGCTAGTCCGACTAGCGGGGCCTACGAGCAGTACTTC.

The V gene is TRBV6-2 or TRBV6-3, the J gene TRBJ1-1; 9 positions agree with TRBD1. The CDR3 contains 14 residues. The germline CDR1 and CDR2 sequences are MNHEY and SVGEGT. Germline trimming cut 6 bases from V and 1 base from J; bases unmatched to any gene: 3. CDR3 residues: CASRWDRENTEAFF. CDR3 sequence (DNA): TGTGCCAGCAGGTGGGACAGGGAGAACACTGAAGCTTTCTTT.

There are a few counts of this clonotype. The rearrangement joins TRBV5-6 to TRBJ2-1; 7 nucleotides align to TRBD2. With V trimmed by 5 bases and J by 0 bases, 8 bases remained unmatched. The CDR3 extends over 16 amino acids. In germline, CDR1 is SGHDT, CDR2 YYEEEE. The CDR3 sequence: CASRGEGSSSYNEQFF. CDR3 nucleotides: TGTGCCAGCAGAGGGGAGGGCTCCAGCTCCTACAATGAGCAGTTCTTC. Looking up the rest from reference TRBV5-6 and TRBJ2-1 gives the full variable domain: DAGVTQSPTHLIKTRGQQVTLRCSPKSGHDTVSWYQQALGQGPQFIFQYYEEEERQRGNFPDRFSGHQFPNYSSELNVNALLLGDSALYLCASRGEGSSSYNEQFFGPGTRLTVL.

This clonotype came up many times. This chain links TRBV29-1 with TRBJ2-1; 9 nucleotides align to TRBD1. The germline V gene has CDR1 SQVTM and CDR2 ANQGSEA. The trim removed 6 bases at V and 10 bases at J, leaving 16 bases unmatched. The CDR3 has 15 residues. This CDR3 reads CSVQTDRDRAGEQFF. CDR3 DNA sequence: TGCAGCGTGCAAACCGACCGGGACAGGGCGGGCGAGCAGTTCTTC.

This clonotype was seen a few times. This sequence joins TRBV6-2 or TRBV6-3 and TRBJ1-6, with 8 bases fitting TRBD1. Trimming at V came to 1 base and at J to 6 bases, leaving 2 bases not matched to a gene. CDR1 and CDR2 (germline): MNHEY, SVGEGT. The CDR3 consists of 15 residues. The CDR3 loop is CASSYLGQGNSPLHF. CDR3 DNA: TGTGCCAGCAGTTACTTAGGACAGGGTAATTCACCCCTCCACTTT.

This rearrangement joins TRBV3-1 to TRBJ2-3; 7 bases map to TRBD1. The germline V gene encodes CDR1 LGHDT and CDR2 YNNKEL (reference sequence). The CDR3 extends over 15 amino acids. The V and J ends lost 4 bases and 7 bases, in that order; junction bases with no gene match: 11. CDR3 sequence: CASSRPGQSFYTQYF. The CDR3 DNA reads as TGTGCCAGCAGCCGCCCGGGACAGTCGTTCTATACGCAGTATTTT.

In regard to this clonotype: This may stem from a read error, because a much larger clone lies one nucleotide away. The gene calls are TRBV7-8 and TRBJ2-7, with unresolved D. V was shortened by 5 bases and J by 2 bases, with 16 bases between the two germline ends. The germline V gene encodes CDR1 SGHVS and CDR2 FQNEAQ. The CDR3 runs 15 residues. DNA of the CDR3: TGTGCCAGCAGCGCAGGCACCTCCGTGACCTACGAGCAGTACTTC. This sequence encodes CASSAGTSVTYEQYF.

This clonotype was counted many times. This rearrangement joins TRBV5-1 to TRBJ1-2; tentatively, D is TRBD1 (6 bases). The V gene lost 4 bases and the J gene lost 2 bases, with 18 bases spanning the gap. The CDR3 loop spans 16 amino acids. Germline V lookup: CDR1 SGHRS, CDR2 YFSETQ. The CDR3 DNA reads TGCGCCAGCAGCCCTGGACAGACCTTTACGAACTATGGCTACACCTTC. This encodes CASSPGQTFTNYGYTF.

The V gene is TRBV28, the J gene TRBJ2-3, with 7 bases matching TRBD2. Germline values: CDR1 MDHEN, CDR2 SYDVKM. The CDR3 runs to 15 residues. Trimming removed 3 bases from V and 1 base from J; junction bases left unmatched: 4. The chain's CDR3 is CASSFGLEGTDTQYF. The CDR3 DNA sequence: TGTGCCAGCAGTTTCGGACTAGAGGGCACAGATACGCAGTATTTT.

This clonotype was counted between two and nine times. The chain recombines TRBV28 with TRBJ2-3; D is perhaps TRBD1 or TRBD2 (5 bases each). Trimming took 3 bases from V and 7 from J, leaving 17 bases between them. The V gene's germline CDR1 is MDHEN and CDR2 SYDVKM. This CDR3 has 15 residues. CDR3 loop: CASSFWVEGTHTQYF. The CDR3 region has the DNA TGTGCCAGCAGTTTTTGGGTAGAGGGGACCCATACGCAGTATTTT.

This clonotype came up once. A much larger clone differs by one base, so this may be a read error. V gene TRBV6-6 combines with J gene TRBJ2-7; TRBD2 agrees at 9 bases. With V trimmed by 7 bases and J by 3 bases, 13 bases remained unmatched. Germline V lookup: CDR1 MNHNY, CDR2 SVGAGI (reference sequence). This CDR3 is 16 amino acids long. In DNA, the CDR3 is TGTGCCAGCACCGCAGGCCTAGCGGGAAGGGACTACGAGCAGTACTTC. Protein: CASTAGLAGRDYEQYF.

In its sample, this clonotype was seen many times. The chain combines TRBV21-1 with TRBJ2-7; the D segment call TRBD1 is taken from the table without a DNA check. TRBV21-1 is a listed pseudogene. CDR3 length equals 12 residues. CDR3 in amino acids: CATRDTAYEQYF. The CDR3 DNA reads as TGTGCCACCCGGGACACAGCCTACGAGCAGTACTTC.

The rearrangement joins TRBV4-1 to TRBJ2-3; D remains unclear. Germline CDR1 MGHRA, CDR2 YSYEKL. The CDR3 consists of 13 residues. The germline V and J ends were trimmed by 8 bases and 2 bases, with 11 bases remaining between them. CDR3 nucleotides: TGCGCCAGCCTCCCAGAAAACACAGATACGCAGTATTTT. Encoded protein: CASLPENTDTQYF.